This TCR beta chain stems from a study of T cell responses to AZD1222 COVID-19 vaccine. General study results and limits: Across spike, vaccine-associated CD4 TCRs were found, dominant at 160-218 and 743-854. Only after the peak T cell response were repertoires sampled.

In regard to this clone: Its target is not known.

Germline CDR1 reads SEHNR; CDR2 reads FQNEAQ (reference sequence). Trimming removed 5 bases from V and 3 bases from J; junction bases left unmatched: 6. This CDR3 comprises 16 residues. Assay: immunoSEQ multiplex PCR; the TCRdb copy retains only in-frame clones and omits some. The sample yields about 150,000 clones, about 90% seen once. Sequences were derived from peripheral blood, sampled on day 0 of AZD1222 vaccination. This TCR was sampled from an adult in good health. The genes are TRBV7-9 and TRBJ2-1; TRBD1 matches at 11 bases. CDR3 loop: CASSARTGGSYNEQFF. DNA of the CDR3: TGTGCCAGCAGCGCACGGACAGGGGGCAGCTACAATGAGCAGTTCTTC.